The clone carrying this T cell receptor beta chain was counted between two and nine times. Antigen specificity is unknown. There are 11 residues in the CDR3. The V gene's germline CDR1 is SGHTA and CDR2 FQGNSA. V shed 1 base and J shed 8 bases, with 6 bases lying between them. These data are taken from a study of CD8+CD57+ T cells in acquired aplastic anemia. Across the whole study: About 3 ug was the average amount of DNA from sorted CD4+ and CD8+ cells. Average CD4+ read depth in healthy donors was about 9.8 million reads.

Both TCR beta VDJ combination and CDR3 sequence profiling were carried out. Genomic DNA was the template for this profiling. TCRdb ran MiXCR on the reads and lists one entry per CDR3 protein. The sample has around 170,000 distinct CDR3 sequences, 55% to 75% seen once. Study-wide points: Patients and controls were not found to differ significantly in CD8+ Simpson's diversity.

The receptor was derived from a human donor in good health. What was sequenced was sorted CD4+, CD8+, or CD8+CD57+ T cells (not recorded which) from PBMCs. The chain joins TRBV7-2 to TRBJ2-7; TRBD2 is a possible D gene (5 bases). CDR3 sequence: CASSLGGKQYF. The CDR3 nucleotides read TGTGCCAGCAGCTTAGGAGGGAAGCAGTACTTC.